The rows below give T cell receptor beta chains drawn from one sample of a study of blood T cell repertoires in COVID-19. Assay used: immunoSEQ multiplex PCR; TCRdb lists only in-frame clones, some missing. In the table there are approximately 80,000 clones, roughly 88% of which are singletons. The source material was peripheral blood. The receptors shown here come from a human donor in a cohort sampled during active COVID-19. Both conserved end residues are part of each CDR3. The D gene is left open where the match is weak. Only part of the rows carry a size: once, few, many, or a class if the clone is expanded.

CDR3	DNA	V	J	D	size
CASSLQGSAEGYTF	TGTGCCAGCAGCTTACAGGGGTCGGCGGAAGGCTACACCTTC	TRBV7-9	TRBJ1-2	NA	once
CATSDPGVEQETQYF	TGTGCCACCAGTGATCCGGGAGTCGAACAAGAGACCCAGTACTTC	TRBV24-1	TRBJ2-5	NA	NA
CATSDSGDRSTTDTQYF	TGTGCCACCAGTGATTCCGGGGACAGGAGCACCACAGATACGCAGTATTTT	TRBV24-1	TRBJ2-3	TRBD1	NA
CASSAGVYEQFF	TGTGCCAGCAGCGCGGGAGTTTATGAGCAGTTCTTC	TRBV5-6	TRBJ2-1	TRBD2	NA
CASSIRQITGNTIYF	TGTGCCAGCAGCATAAGACAGATTACCGGAAACACCATATATTTT	TRBV7-9	TRBJ1-3	NA	NA
CASSLARETQYF	TGTGCCAGCAGCTTAGCGCGCGAGACCCAGTACTTC	TRBV7-2	TRBJ2-5	NA	NA
CATSTSKENSPLHF	TGTGCCACCAGCACGAGCAAGGAGAATTCACCCCTCCACTTT	TRBV15	TRBJ1-6	NA	NA
CSASFSGSDTQYF	TGCAGTGCTAGTTTTAGCGGGTCAGATACGCAGTATTTT	TRBV20-1	TRBJ2-3	TRBD2	NA
CASSSGQDYGYTF	TGTGCCAGCAGCTCAGGACAGGACTATGGCTACACCTTC	TRBV5-8	TRBJ1-2	TRBD1	NA
CSVEDRFNYGYTF	TGCAGCGTTGAAGACAGGTTTAACTATGGCTACACCTTC	TRBV29-1	TRBJ1-2	NA	once
CASSPNRGRGASTQYF	TGTGCCAGCAGCCCCAATCGAGGGCGGGGGGCCTCGACCCAGTACTTC	TRBV4-2	TRBJ2-5	TRBD2	NA
CASSHPPGQGGLSDYGYTF	TGTGCCAGCAGTCACCCCCCGGGACAGGGGGGTTTAAGTGACTATGGCTACACCTTC	TRBV6-6	TRBJ1-2	TRBD1	NA
CATKGQGARFAYEQYF	TGTGCCACCAAGGGACAGGGGGCACGTTTTGCCTACGAGCAGTACTTC	TRBV28	TRBJ2-7	TRBD1	NA
CASSPRQGVGAGELFF	TGCGCCAGCAGCCCCCGTCAGGGGGTGGGGGCCGGGGAGCTGTTTTTT	TRBV5-1	TRBJ2-2	TRBD1	few
CASSPRTGSQETQYF	TGTGCCAGCAGCCCTCGGACTGGCTCCCAAGAGACCCAGTACTTC	TRBV9	TRBJ2-5	NA	NA
CASSLGGPGGPSDTQYF	TGTGCCAGCAGCTTAGGGGGCCCGGGGGGGCCCTCAGATACGCAGTATTTT	TRBV7-8	TRBJ2-3	TRBD2	NA
CASSPRQGNYGYTF	TGCGCCAGCAGCCCAAGACAGGGGAACTATGGCTACACCTTC	TRBV4-1	TRBJ1-2	TRBD1	NA
CASSLDSGIGSPLHF	TGTGCCAGCAGCTTAGATTCCGGGATCGGGTCACCCCTCCACTTT	TRBV11-3	TRBJ1-6	NA	NA
CASSKGLAGPNEQFF	TGTGCCAGCTCTAAGGGACTAGCGGGACCCAATGAGCAGTTCTTC	TRBV2	TRBJ2-1	TRBD2	NA
CASSLTLGDEQYF	TGTGCCAGCAGCCTCACGCTCGGGGACGAGCAGTACTTC	TRBV11-1	TRBJ2-7	NA	NA
CASSLRLAGGPGELFF	TGTGCCAGCAGCTTGCGGCTAGCGGGGGGTCCCGGGGAGCTGTTTTTT	TRBV5-4	TRBJ2-2	TRBD2	NA
CASSIDNTGELFF	TGTGCCAGTAGTATAGATAATACCGGGGAGCTGTTTTTT	TRBV19	TRBJ2-2	NA	NA
CASSSRYGYTF	TGTGCCAGCAGTTCCCGCTATGGCTACACCTTC	TRBV28	TRBJ1-2	NA	NA
CAISESTGGYQPQHF	TGTGCCATCAGTGAGTCGACCGGGGGGTATCAGCCCCAGCATTTT	TRBV10-3	TRBJ1-5	NA	NA
CASSKPGTGGDEKLFF	TGTGCCAGTAGTAAACCAGGGACAGGGGGAGATGAAAAACTGTTTTTT	TRBV19	TRBJ1-4	TRBD1	NA
CASRSSGANTGELFF	TGCGCCAGCAGGTCCAGCGGGGCGAACACCGGGGAGCTGTTTTTT	TRBV5-1	TRBJ2-2	TRBD2	once
CSVFKRGNTEAFF	TGCAGCGTTTTCAAAAGGGGGAACACTGAAGCTTTCTTT	TRBV29-1	TRBJ1-1	NA	NA
CASSLGLGGTQETQYF	TGTGCCAGCAGCTTAGGGCTAGGCGGGACGCAAGAGACCCAGTACTTC	TRBV7-3	TRBJ2-5	NA	NA
CASSRGGLMDTEAFF	TGTGCCAGCAGCCGAGGGGGATTAATGGACACTGAAGCTTTCTTT	TRBV14	TRBJ1-1	NA	NA
CASSQDLGVSQETQYF	TGCGCCAGCAGCCAAGATCTGGGCGTTAGCCAAGAGACCCAGTACTTC	TRBV4-1	TRBJ2-5	NA	NA
CASRAHTGGRTYNEQFF	TGTGCCAGCAGAGCACATACAGGGGGTAGGACTTACAATGAGCAGTTCTTC	TRBV28	TRBJ2-1	TRBD1	NA
CASRIRLAHNEQFF	TGTGCCAGCAGAATCCGACTAGCCCACAATGAGCAGTTCTTC	TRBV28	TRBJ2-1	TRBD2	NA
CASSVGQGEPQHF	TGTGCCAGCAGTGTGGGACAGGGTGAGCCCCAGCATTTT	TRBV6-1	TRBJ1-5	TRBD1	NA
CASSRETQYF	TGTGCCAGCAGCCGAGAGACCCAGTACTTC	TRBV2	TRBJ2-5	NA	NA
CAWSEAGIYGYTF	TGTGCCTGGAGTGAGGCCGGGATCTATGGCTACACCTTC	TRBV30	TRBJ1-2	NA	NA
CASSVSGEETQYF	TGTGCCAGCAGCGTAAGCGGGGAAGAGACCCAGTACTTC	TRBV9	TRBJ2-5	TRBD2	NA
CSVVEASNYGYTF	TGCAGCGTTGTGGAGGCTTCTAACTATGGCTACACCTTC	TRBV29-1	TRBJ1-2	NA	NA
CASSLLASHEQYF	TGTGCCAGCAGTCTGTTAGCGAGCCACGAGCAGTACTTC	TRBV3-1/TRBV3-2	TRBJ2-7	NA	NA
CASSTSGTGNEQYF	TGCGCCAGCAGCACTTCCGGGACAGGGAACGAGCAGTACTTC	TRBV5-1	TRBJ2-7	TRBD1	NA
CASSLGTENTGELFF	TGTGCCAGCAGCTTGGGGACAGAGAACACCGGGGAGCTGTTTTTT	TRBV5-4	TRBJ2-2	NA	NA
CASSMGTSGRNEQFF	TGTGCCAGTAGTATGGGGACTAGCGGACGCAATGAGCAGTTCTTC	TRBV19	TRBJ2-1	TRBD2	NA
CASSPEDWSSYNEQFF	TGTGCCAGCTCCCCGGAGGACTGGAGCTCCTACAATGAGCAGTTCTTC	TRBV18	TRBJ2-1	NA	once
CASSLPPTSTPGELFF	TGTGCCAGCAGCTTACCCCCGACTAGTACTCCCGGGGAGCTGTTTTTT	TRBV11-3	TRBJ2-2	NA	NA
CASSRAGLASLSGEQYF	TGTGCCAGCAGCAGGGCCGGACTAGCAAGCTTGTCGGGGGAGCAGTACTTC	TRBV28	TRBJ2-7	TRBD2	NA
CASRENSNQPQHF	TGTGCCAGCAGGGAGAATAGCAATCAGCCCCAGCATTTT	TRBV2	TRBJ1-5	NA	NA
CASSLFSDTGELFF	TGTGCCAGCAGCTTATTCTCCGACACCGGGGAGCTGTTTTTT	TRBV7-2	TRBJ2-2	NA	few
CASSPLNEFYNEQFF	TGTGCCAGCTCACCACTGAATGAGTTTTACAATGAGCAGTTCTTC	TRBV18	TRBJ2-1	NA	NA
CASSTGTGGYEQYF	TGTGCCAGTAGTACCGGGACAGGGGGCTACGAGCAGTACTTC	TRBV19	TRBJ2-7	TRBD1	NA